A selection of T cell receptor beta chains follows, all from one sample in a study of cytomegalovirus exposure and HLA in healthy donors. Repertoires were generated with immunoSEQ multiplex PCR, while TCRdb's copy carries only in-frame clones and drops some. This table holds around 120,000 clones, 70% to 85% found once. Input material: PBMCs. These receptors were taken from a boy aged 5-17 years in good health and CMV-seronegative. The CDR3 runs from the conserved cysteine through the conserved F or W. The D gene is left open where the match is weak. Some rows mark clone size as missing; the rest say once, few, many or name a class of expanded clone.

TRBV29-1,NA,TRBJ2-7,TRBD1,CSFHGTGRYEQYF,TGCAGCTTCCATGGGACAGGGCGTTACGAGCAGTACTTC
TRBV27,few,TRBJ2-1,NA,CASSLSRNGEQFF,TGTGCCAGCAGTCTCTCTAGGAACGGTGAGCAGTTCTTC
TRBV7-2,few,TRBJ2-3,TRBD2,CASSRTSGSTDTQYF,TGTGCCAGCAGCCGAACTAGCGGGAGCACAGATACGCAGTATTTT
TRBV7-9,NA,TRBJ1-1,NA,CASSSGTEAFF,TGTGCCAGCAGTTCGGGGACTGAAGCTTTCTTT
TRBV4-2,NA,TRBJ1-3,TRBD1,CASSRDRGPGNTIYF,TGTGCCAGCAGCCGAGACAGGGGGCCTGGAAACACCATATATTTT
TRBV19,few,TRBJ2-1,NA,CASSIDAGGTPNEQFF,TGTGCCAGTAGTATAGATGCAGGGGGGACCCCCAATGAGCAGTTCTTC
TRBV7-2,once,TRBJ2-2,TRBD1,CASSLNRGTGELFF,TGTGCCAGCAGCTTAAACAGGGGTACCGGGGAGCTGTTTTTT
TRBV6-1,NA,TRBJ2-1,NA,CASSEGFELWYNEQFF,TGTGCCAGCAGTGAAGGTTTCGAGTTATGGTACAATGAGCAGTTCTTC
TRBV19,NA,TRBJ2-7,TRBD1,CASSMRQGAYEQYF,TGTGCCAGTAGTATGCGGCAGGGGGCCTACGAGCAGTACTTC
TRBV29-1,NA,TRBJ1-1,TRBD1,CSAGTAFNTEAFF,TGCAGCGCTGGGACAGCCTTCAACACTGAAGCTTTCTTT
TRBV15,NA,TRBJ2-5,TRBD1,CATHGGEGAQETQYF,TGTGCCACCCATGGGGGTGAGGGGGCCCAAGAGACCCAGTACTTC
TRBV15,NA,TRBJ1-5,TRBD1,CATSRDRTGYQPQHF,TGTGCCACCAGCAGAGATCGGACAGGGTATCAGCCCCAGCATTTT
TRBV6-5,NA,TRBJ2-3,NA,CASSYSSRGTDTQYF,TGTGCCAGCAGTTACTCGAGCAGGGGCACAGATACGCAGTATTTT
TRBV9,NA,TRBJ2-4,TRBD2,CASSAERGENIQYF,TGTGCCAGCAGCGCCGAGCGGGGCGAAAACATTCAGTACTTC
TRBV6-6,NA,TRBJ2-2,TRBD2,CASSPRTSGGAGELFF,TGTGCCAGCAGTCCCCGGACTAGCGGGGGAGCCGGGGAGCTGTTTTTT
TRBV10-3,NA,TRBJ2-7,TRBD2,CAISALAGKWYEQYF,TGTGCCATCAGTGCTCTAGCGGGAAAGTGGTACGAGCAGTACTTC
TRBV4-2,NA,TRBJ2-7,NA,CASSQDGGGTSYEQYF,TGTGCCAGCAGCCAAGATGGAGGGGGCACATCCTACGAGCAGTACTTC
TRBV7-8,NA,TRBJ2-2,TRBD2,CASSAGLAGVGNTGELFF,TGTGCCAGCAGCGCCGGACTAGCGGGAGTTGGTAACACCGGGGAGCTGTTTTTT
TRBV7-3,NA,TRBJ2-3,TRBD2,CASSLIPSGTDTQYF,TGTGCCAGCAGCTTAATTCCTAGCGGGACAGATACGCAGTATTTT
TRBV30,NA,TRBJ2-7,TRBD1,CAWYPGQGPYEQYF,TGTGCCTGGTACCCGGGACAGGGCCCCTACGAGCAGTACTTC
TRBV9,NA,TRBJ1-2,TRBD1,CASSRIPGQDRYGYTF,TGTGCCAGCAGCCGTATCCCGGGACAGGACCGCTATGGCTACACCTTC
TRBV4-2,NA,TRBJ2-7,NA,CASSQERTPNYEQYF,TGTGCCAGCAGCCAGGAGCGAACCCCGAACTACGAGCAGTACTTC
TRBV15,NA,TRBJ2-7,TRBD2,CATSGPGTRGEQYF,TGTGCCACCAGCGGACCTGGGACTAGGGGTGAGCAGTACTTC
TRBV27,NA,TRBJ1-2,NA,CASSLGGAGYGYTF,TGTGCCAGCAGTTTAGGGGGGGCGGGCTATGGCTACACCTTC
TRBV29-1,NA,TRBJ2-4,TRBD2,CSVEWREGGVDIQYF,TGCAGCGTTGAGTGGCGGGAGGGAGGGGTCGACATTCAGTACTTC
TRBV5-4,NA,TRBJ2-5,TRBD1,CASSSPTGGAETQYF,TGTGCCAGCAGCTCACCTACAGGGGGCGCGGAGACCCAGTACTTC
TRBV30,NA,TRBJ1-2,NA,CAWSGTTYGYTF,TGTGCCTGGAGTGGCACTACGTATGGCTACACCTTC
TRBV4-3,NA,TRBJ2-2,NA,CASSQELQEIDTGELFF,TGCGCCAGCAGCCAAGAATTACAGGAGATAGACACCGGGGAGCTGTTTTTT
TRBV15,NA,TRBJ2-2,NA,CATSRDIGFWTGELFF,TGTGCCACCAGCAGAGATATCGGGTTTTGGACCGGGGAGCTGTTTTTT
TRBV4-1,NA,TRBJ2-7,NA,CASSSGVAAYEQYF,TGCGCCAGCAGTTCAGGGGTCGCAGCCTACGAGCAGTACTTC
TRBV7-2,NA,TRBJ2-5,TRBD1,CASSPRTGAAWETQYF,TGTGCCAGCAGCCCTCGGACAGGGGCGGCGTGGGAGACCCAGTACTTC
TRBV30,once,TRBJ2-1,TRBD1,CAWSGDRASYNEQFF,TGTGCCTGGAGTGGGGACAGGGCATCCTACAATGAGCAGTTCTTC
TRBV6-4,few,TRBJ1-5,NA,CASSRGEDQPQHF,TGTGCCAGCAGCCGGGGTGAGGATCAGCCCCAGCATTTT
TRBV6-1,NA,TRBJ2-7,NA,CASWDFSYEQYF,TGTGCCAGCTGGGACTTCTCCTACGAGCAGTACTTC
TRBV25-1,NA,TRBJ1-1,NA,CASSEDLRQNTEAFF,TGTGCCAGCAGTGAAGATCTACGTCAGAACACTGAAGCTTTCTTT
TRBV7-9,NA,TRBJ1-2,TRBD1,CASSPGQGVGGYTF,TGTGCCAGCAGCCCTGGACAGGGTGTAGGTGGCTACACCTTC
TRBV5-6,once,TRBJ1-3,NA,CASNYWSSGNTIYF,TGTGCCAGCAATTACTGGTCGTCTGGAAACACCATATATTTT
TRBV18,once,TRBJ1-1,NA,CASSPPPIRQFEAFF,TGTGCCAGCTCACCGCCCCCGATACGACAGTTTGAAGCTTTCTTT
TRBV9,NA,TRBJ2-7,NA,CASSVEGVREQYF,TGTGCCAGCAGCGTTGAAGGGGTCCGCGAGCAGTACTTC
TRBV6-5,NA,TRBJ2-2,NA,CASRVPGAGELFF,TGTGCCAGCAGGGTCCCGGGAGCCGGGGAGCTGTTTTTT
TRBV4-1,NA,TRBJ1-5,NA,CASSRGQYNQPQHF,TGCGCCAGCAGCCGCGGACAGTACAATCAGCCCCAGCATTTT
TRBV5-1,NA,TRBJ1-4,TRBD1,CASSPQGVDNEKLFF,TGCGCCAGCAGCCCCCAGGGGGTGGATAATGAAAAACTGTTTTTT
TRBV27,NA,TRBJ1-2,NA,CAIHTVSNYGYTF,TGTGCCATCCACACCGTTTCTAACTATGGCTACACCTTC
TRBV7-2,NA,TRBJ2-5,TRBD2,CASSLVGLAGGETQYF,TGTGCCAGCAGCTTAGTTGGACTAGCGGGAGGTGAGACCCAGTACTTC
TRBV7-7,once,TRBJ2-7,TRBD1,CASSLGGTGGVPPTPDEQYF,TGTGCTAGCAGCTTAGGTGGGACAGGGGGCGTCCCTCCAACCCCCGACGAGCAGTACTTC
TRBV19,NA,TRBJ2-3,NA,CASRQTAGDTQYF,TGTGCCAGTAGGCAGACAGCAGGCGATACGCAGTATTTT
TRBV7-3,once,TRBJ2-7,TRBD2,CASSPTSGSYEQYF,TGTGCCAGCAGCCCGACTAGCGGGTCTTACGAGCAGTACTTC
TRBV5-1,NA,TRBJ1-1,NA,CASSLGHANTEAFF,TGCGCCAGCAGCTTGGGGCACGCGAACACTGAAGCTTTCTTT
TRBV5-1,NA,TRBJ2-3,TRBD1,CATTTGTGGTDTQYF,TGCGCCACGACGACCGGGACAGGGGGCACAGATACGCAGTATTTT
TRBV15,NA,TRBJ2-3,TRBD2,CAVGRGVTDTQYF,TGTGCCGTCGGGCGGGGGGTCACAGATACGCAGTATTTT
TRBV5-4,NA,TRBJ2-2,TRBD1,CASSSAGTGITGELFF,TGTGCCAGCAGCTCCGCCGGGACAGGGATAACCGGGGAGCTGTTTTTT
TRBV6-1,once,TRBJ2-3,TRBD2,CASSERLASSTDTQYF,TGTGCCAGCAGTGAAAGACTAGCCTCCTCCACGGATACGCAGTATTTT
TRBV10-3,NA,TRBJ2-7,TRBD1,CATNRGSYEQYF,TGTGCCACAAACAGGGGCTCCTACGAGCAGTACTTC
TRBV19,once,TRBJ2-1,TRBD2,CASSIGSSGARVNEQFF,TGTGCCAGTAGTATTGGGTCTAGCGGAGCCCGAGTCAATGAGCAGTTCTTC
TRBV12-5,NA,TRBJ1-5,NA,CASGLPAPGRNQPQHF,TGTGCTAGTGGTTTGCCAGCCCCAGGGCGCAATCAGCCCCAGCATTTT